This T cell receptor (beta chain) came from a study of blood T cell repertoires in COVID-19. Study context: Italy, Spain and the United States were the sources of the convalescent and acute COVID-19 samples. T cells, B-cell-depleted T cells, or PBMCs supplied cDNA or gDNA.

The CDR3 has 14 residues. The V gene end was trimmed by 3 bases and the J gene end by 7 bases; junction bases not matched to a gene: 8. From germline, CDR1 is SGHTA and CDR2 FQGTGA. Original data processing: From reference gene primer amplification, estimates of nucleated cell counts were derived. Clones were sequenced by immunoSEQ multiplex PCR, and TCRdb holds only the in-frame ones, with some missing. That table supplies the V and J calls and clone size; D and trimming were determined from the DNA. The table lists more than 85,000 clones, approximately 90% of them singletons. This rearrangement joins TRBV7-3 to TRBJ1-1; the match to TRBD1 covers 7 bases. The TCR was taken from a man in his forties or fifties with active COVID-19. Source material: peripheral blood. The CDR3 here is CASSLGQRPHEAFF. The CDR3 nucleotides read TGTGCCAGCAGCTTGGGACAGCGACCTCATGAAGCTTTCTTT.